A selection of T cell receptor beta chains follows, all from one sample in a study of OX40 agonist ivuxolimab in advanced cancers. Some clones are missing from TCRdb's copy, which holds only in-frame ones; the method was immunoSEQ multiplex PCR. The data contain 57,000 or so clones, approximately 89% of them singletons. Sequenced material: CD4+ or CD8+ T cells sorted from blood, taken in a trial of the OX40 agonist ivuxolimab. All receptors come from an adult with an advanced solid tumor such as melanoma, head and neck, liver or kidney cancer. The CDR3 runs from the conserved cysteine through the conserved F or W. D genes are given only for firm matches. Clone sizes are given selectively: once, few, many, or a class where the clone is expanded.

len | j_gene | abundance | d_gene | v_gene | CDR3aa | CDR3nt
12 | TRBJ2-7 | . | . | TRBV28 | CASSSQGHEQYF | TGTGCCAGCAGTTCTCAGGGCCACGAGCAGTACTTC
16 | TRBJ2-2 | . | TRBD2 | TRBV4-2 | CASSPPGGRNTGELFF | TGTGCCAGCAGCCCCCCGGGGGGGAGAAACACCGGGGAGCTGTTTTTT
15 | TRBJ2-7 | . | . | TRBV7-9 | CASSIRAPEAYEQYF | TGTGCCAGCAGCATCCGGGCCCCCGAAGCCTACGAGCAGTACTTC
13 | TRBJ2-1 | . | . | TRBV5-8 | CASSLGSADEQFF | TGTGCCAGCAGCTTGGGTTCCGCCGATGAGCAGTTCTTC
13 | TRBJ1-5 | . | . | TRBV2 | CASGAGLNQPQHF | TGTGCCAGCGGGGCGGGGTTGAATCAGCCCCAGCATTTT
14 | TRBJ2-7 | . | TRBD2 | TRBV6-5 | CASTPGTSGYEQYF | TGTGCCAGCACCCCCGGGACTAGCGGCTACGAGCAGTACTTC
13 | TRBJ2-3 | . | . | TRBV27 | CASRRDNTDTQYF | TGTGCCAGCAGGCGGGACAACACAGATACGCAGTATTTT
17 | TRBJ2-2 | . | . | TRBV27 | CASSLSGSGANTGELFF | TGTGCCAGCAGTTTATCGGGCTCAGGGGCGAACACCGGGGAGCTGTTTTTT
13 | TRBJ2-7 | . | . | TRBV5-4 | CASTPDSSYEQYF | TGTGCCAGCACCCCGGACAGTTCCTACGAGCAGTACTTC
13 | TRBJ2-7 | once | . | TRBV5-1 | CASSSESSYEQYF | TGCGCCAGCAGCTCAGAGAGCTCCTACGAGCAGTACTTC
13 | TRBJ2-1 | . | . | TRBV4-3 | CASSQAGNPPQFF | TGCGCCAGCAGCCAGGCAGGGAATCCACCCCAGTTCTTC
14 | TRBJ2-3 | . | . | TRBV29-1 | CSVEVAEGTDTQYF | TGCAGCGTTGAAGTGGCAGAGGGCACAGATACGCAGTATTTT
14 | TRBJ2-7 | . | . | TRBV4-1 | CASSQWQGPYEQYF | TGCGCCAGCAGCCAATGGCAGGGGCCCTACGAGCAGTACTTC
14 | TRBJ1-1 | . | . | TRBV4-1 | CASSQDRGHTEAFF | TGCGCCAGCAGCCAAGACAGGGGCCACACTGAAGCTTTCTTT
14 | TRBJ1-1 | few | . | TRBV12-5 | CASGSQVLYTEAFF | TGTGCTAGTGGTTCGCAGGTATTATACACTGAAGCTTTCTTT
14 | TRBJ2-2 | . | . | TRBV10-3 | CAISETYNTGELFF | TGTGCCATCAGTGAGACTTACAACACCGGGGAGCTGTTTTTT
15 | TRBJ2-4 | once | . | TRBV4-2 | CASSQGSGSKNIQYF | TGTGCCAGCAGCCAAGGGTCCGGGAGTAAAAACATTCAGTACTTC
14 | TRBJ2-3 | few | . | TRBV7-2 | CASSLGDSTDTQYF | TGTGCCAGCAGCTTAGGGGACAGCACAGATACGCAGTATTTT
12 | TRBJ2-1 | once | . | TRBV27 | CASSLSVNEQFF | TGTGCCAGCAGTTTATCGGTTAATGAGCAGTTCTTC
15 | TRBJ2-7 | . | . | TRBV27 | CASSLSPLPIYEQYF | TGTGCCAGCAGTTTATCCCCCTTACCCATCTACGAGCAGTACTTC
21 | TRBJ1-1 | . | TRBD1 | TRBV4-1 | CASSQDIGHGQGGSLDTEAFF | TGCGCCAGCAGCCAAGATATTGGGCATGGACAGGGAGGAAGTTTGGACACTGAAGCTTTCTTT
16 | TRBJ2-1 | . | . | TRBV7-9 | CASSLALSGPYNEQFF | TGTGCCAGCAGCTTAGCGTTAAGCGGACCCTACAATGAGCAGTTCTTC
16 | TRBJ1-6 | . | . | TRBV7-2 | CASSPREPLYNSPLHF | TGTGCCAGCAGCCCCCGGGAGCCTCTCTATAATTCACCCCTCCACTTT
14 | TRBJ2-5 | . | . | TRBV13 | CASRDNSGQETQYF | TGTGCCAGCAGAGACAACTCGGGCCAAGAGACCCAGTACTTC
14 | TRBJ2-1 | . | . | TRBV7-9 | CASSLRGGYNEQFF | TGTGCCAGCAGCTTGAGAGGAGGATACAATGAGCAGTTCTTC
13 | TRBJ1-2 | . | . | TRBV9 | CASSSDRPNGYTF | TGTGCCAGCAGCTCCGACAGGCCGAATGGCTACACCTTC
14 | TRBJ2-7 | . | . | TRBV28 | CASSFSGSSYEQYF | TGTGCCAGCAGTTTTTCTGGGAGCTCCTACGAGCAGTACTTC
14 | TRBJ2-2 | . | . | TRBV6-5 | CASTFGTNTGELFF | TGTGCCAGCACTTTTGGGACGAACACCGGGGAGCTGTTTTTT
14 | TRBJ2-5 | . | TRBD1 | TRBV15 | CATSVGQFQETQYF | TGTGCCACCAGCGTGGGACAGTTTCAAGAGACCCAGTACTTC
16 | TRBJ2-7 | . | . | TRBV28 | CASSLLGSSYPYEQYF | TGTGCCAGCAGTTTACTCGGCTCGAGTTATCCCTACGAGCAGTACTTC
16 | TRBJ2-1 | . | . | TRBV15 | CATSPRGGSAYLEQFF | TGTGCCACCAGTCCCAGGGGGGGTTCGGCTTATCTTGAGCAGTTCTTC
15 | TRBJ1-1 | . | . | TRBV28 | CASSPQQGMNTEAFF | TGTGCCAGCAGTCCCCAACAGGGTATGAACACTGAAGCTTTCTTT
15 | TRBJ2-1 | . | . | TRBV11-2 | CASSPQERGSDEQFF | TGTGCCAGCAGCCCCCAAGAGAGGGGGTCGGATGAGCAGTTCTTC
14 | TRBJ2-7 | . | . | TRBV13 | CASSLGPTGGEQYF | TGTGCCAGCAGCTTAGGCCCGACGGGCGGGGAGCAGTACTTC
15 | TRBJ1-5 | . | TRBD1 | TRBV28 | CASSPGTASNQPQHF | TGTGCCAGCAGTCCCGGGACAGCTAGCAATCAGCCCCAGCATTTT
15 | TRBJ2-7 | . | . | TRBV4-1 | CASSQDLTGFYEQYF | TGCGCCAGCAGCCAAGATTTAACAGGATTCTACGAGCAGTACTTC
14 | TRBJ2-1 | . | . | TRBV6-1 | CASSEEGSYNEQFF | TGTGCCAGCAGTGAAGAGGGGTCCTACAATGAGCAGTTCTTC
13 | TRBJ1-5 | . | . | TRBV19 | CASSIVRNQPQHF | TGTGCCAGTAGTATAGTTCGCAATCAGCCCCAGCATTTT
13 | TRBJ2-2 | . | TRBD2 | TRBV4-2 | CASEAAGVGELFF | TGTGCCAGCGAAGCGGCGGGGGTCGGGGAGCTGTTTTTT
17 | TRBJ2-1 | . | TRBD2 | TRBV4-2 | CASSFPAGEGRYNEQFF | TGTGCCAGCAGCTTTCCCGCCGGGGAGGGCCGCTACAATGAGCAGTTCTTC